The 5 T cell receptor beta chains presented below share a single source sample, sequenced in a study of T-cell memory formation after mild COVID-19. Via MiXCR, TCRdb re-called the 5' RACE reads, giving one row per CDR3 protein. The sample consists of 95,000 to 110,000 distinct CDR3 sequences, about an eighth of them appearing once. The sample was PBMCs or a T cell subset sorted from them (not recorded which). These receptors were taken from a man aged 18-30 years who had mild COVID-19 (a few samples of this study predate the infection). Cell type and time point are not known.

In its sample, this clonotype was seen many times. The CDR3 sequence is CSVGRVISPYEQYF. The CDR3 bases are TGCAGCGTTGGACGGGTTATCTCCCCCTACGAGCAGTACTTC. The chain combines TRBV29-1 with TRBJ2-7; D is unclear. Trimming took off 4 bases at V and 2 bases at J, with 15 bases between the two ends. The germline gives CDR1 SQVTM, CDR2 ANQGSEA. CDR3 length equals 14 residues.

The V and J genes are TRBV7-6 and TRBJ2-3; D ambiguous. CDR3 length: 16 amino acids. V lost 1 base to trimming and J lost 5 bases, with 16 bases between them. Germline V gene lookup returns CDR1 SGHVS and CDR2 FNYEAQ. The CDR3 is CASSLVVKRAVDTQYF. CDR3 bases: TGTGCCAGCAGCTTAGTAGTCAAGAGAGCTGTAGATACGCAGTATTTT.

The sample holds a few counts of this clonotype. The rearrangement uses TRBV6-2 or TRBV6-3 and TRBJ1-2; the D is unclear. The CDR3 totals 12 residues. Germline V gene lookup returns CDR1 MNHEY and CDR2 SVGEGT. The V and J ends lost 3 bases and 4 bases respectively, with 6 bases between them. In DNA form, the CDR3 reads TGTGCCAGCAGTTATAGCAGCTATGGCTACACCTTC. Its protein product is CASSYSSYGYTF.

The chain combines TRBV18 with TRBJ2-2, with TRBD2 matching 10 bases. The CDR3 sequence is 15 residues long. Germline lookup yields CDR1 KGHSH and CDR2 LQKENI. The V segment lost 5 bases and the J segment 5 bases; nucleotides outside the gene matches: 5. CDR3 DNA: TGTGCCAGCTCAGCCCGGACTAGCGGTACCGGGGAGCTGTTTTTT. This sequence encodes CASSARTSGTGELFF.

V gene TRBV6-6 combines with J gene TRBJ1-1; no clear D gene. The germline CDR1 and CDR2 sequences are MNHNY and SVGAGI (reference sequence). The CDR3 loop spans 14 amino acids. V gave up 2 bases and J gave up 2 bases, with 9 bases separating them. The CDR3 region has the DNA TGTGCCAGCAGTTACGGCCGGGCCAACACTGAAGCTTTCTTT. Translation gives CASSYGRANTEAFF.